The clone carrying this T cell receptor (beta chain) was detected a few times. After removal of 2 bases from V and 10 bases from J, the junction contained 8 bases not matched to a gene. This CDR3 spans 15 amino acids. In germline, CDR1 is PRHDT, CDR2 FYEKMQ (reference sequence). Sequencing used immunoSEQ multiplex PCR; TCRdb keeps in-frame clones, though not all of them. The sample carries tens of thousands of clones, 82% recorded once. The data were taken from a study of sequential checkpoint blockade in melanoma. The treatment is: randomized to nivolumab then ipilimumab (arm A) or the reverse (arm B).

The source material was CD8+ T cells sorted from blood (inferred from file names), sampled from a patient given nivolumab and ipilimumab in sequence. The receptor was derived from a human donor with melanoma. The chain couples TRBV13 to TRBJ1-6; TRBD1 aligns across 7 bases. CDR3 in DNA: TGTGCCAGCAGCTTAATAGCCCAGGGGGACTCACCCCTCCACTTT. Encoded protein: CASSLIAQGDSPLHF.